Following are 27 T cell receptor beta chains from one sample sequenced in a study of blood T cell repertoires in COVID-19. Sequenced by immunoSEQ multiplex PCR; TCRdb stores in-frame clones only, minus some. The sample carries fewer than 250,000 clones, roughly 86% recorded once. Sequencing was done on a sample of peripheral blood. The receptors were sampled from a man aged 60 to 75 with acute or convalescent COVID-19.

The rearrangement joins TRBV6-1 to TRBJ1-1; no reliable D call. This CDR3 is 13 amino acids long. The germline CDR1 and CDR2 sequences are MNHNS and SASEGT. The V end was cut by 1 base, the J end by 6 bases, with 9 bases between. The CDR3 DNA reads TGTGCCAGCAGTGAAGATCGGTCCTCTGAAGCTTTCTTT. It translates to CASSEDRSSEAFF.

This chain links TRBV2 with TRBJ1-5; D not resolved. CDR3 size: 13 residues. Germline CDR1 is SNHLY and CDR2 is FYNNEI. V was clipped by 4 bases and J by 5 bases, with 9 bases between them. For the CDR3, the DNA is TGTGCCAGCAGTGTTGCAGGTTATCAGCCCCAGCATTTT. Its translation: CASSVAGYQPQHF.

The chain uses TRBV11-2 and TRBJ1-1; TRBD1 aligns across 7 bases. The CDR3 length is 14 residues. Per germline, CDR1 SGHAT and CDR2 FQNNGV. The V and J ends lost 4 bases and 2 bases, in that order; junction bases with no gene match: 4. This CDR3 reads CASSSNRGNTEAFF. The CDR3 nucleotides are TGTGCCAGCAGCTCCAACAGGGGCAACACTGAAGCTTTCTTT.

The CDR3 DNA reads TGCGCCAGCAGCCAACAGGGGGGAACAGATACGCAGTATTTT. Protein: CASSQQGGTDTQYF. The chain links TRBV5-1 to TRBJ2-3, with 8 bases lining up with TRBD1. Looked up from germline, CDR1 is SGHRS and CDR2 is YFSETQ. The CDR3 consists of 14 residues. J lost 3 bases, V lost 4 bases, and 4 bases had no gene match.

This sequence joins TRBV19 and TRBJ1-2, with 12 bases lining up with TRBD1. This CDR3 spans 16 amino acids. Germline V CDR1 and CDR2: LNHDA, SQIVND (reference sequence). V dropped 3 bases and J dropped 7; count of bases not matched to a gene: 9. CDR3 sequence (DNA): TGTGCCAGTAGTATCGGCGGGACAGGGGGCGCAGGTGGCTACACCTTC. Protein product: CASSIGGTGGAGGYTF.

V usage is TRBV7-3 and J usage is TRBJ2-3, with D possibly being TRBD2 (6 bases). The germline gives CDR1 SGHTA, CDR2 FQGTGA. The CDR3 totals 17 residues. V lost 5 bases and J 4 bases, leaving 22 bases between the germline ends. This chain's CDR3 is CASSPFPVSGRPDTQYF. CDR3 in DNA: TGTGCCAGCAGCCCTTTCCCCGTTAGCGGCCGCCCAGATACGCAGTATTTT.

The CDR3 DNA is TGTGCCAGCAGCAAATCCGCCACAGGTTCACGCACAGATACGCAGTATTTT. Protein: CASSKSATGSRTDTQYF. This chain connects TRBV5-4 to TRBJ2-3; D may be TRBD1 (5 bases). Germline V lookup: CDR1 SGHNT, CDR2 YYREEE (reference sequence). There are 17 residues in the CDR3. V lost 4 bases, J lost 1 base, and 19 bases lay in between.

The chain couples TRBV3-1 (or the pseudogene TRBV3-2) to TRBJ1-1; the D gene is possibly TRBD1 (5 bases). This CDR3 contains 13 residues. Germline-derived CDR1 and CDR2 are LGHDT and YNNKEL (reference sequence). V was clipped by 2 bases and J by 5 bases, with 9 bases between them. In DNA form, the CDR3 reads TGTGCCAGCAGCCAACGGGGGGGTACTGAAGCTTTCTTT. Protein product: CASSQRGGTEAFF.

Here the CDR3 reads CASSPRTGRGETQYF. The CDR3 nucleotides read TGTGCCAGCAGTCCGAGGACAGGGCGTGGGGAGACCCAGTACTTC. The V gene is TRBV27, the J gene TRBJ2-5; 8 bases fit TRBD1. The junction had 10 bases not matched to a gene; V was cut back by 5 bases and J by 5 bases. The CDR3 consists of 15 residues. Germline-derived CDR1 and CDR2 are MNHEY and SMNVEV (reference sequence).

The chain uses TRBV7-9 and TRBJ2-3; 9 nucleotides line up with TRBD2. Germline CDR1 SEHNR, CDR2 FQNEAQ (reference sequence). The CDR3 loop spans 16 amino acids. The V and J ends lost 1 base and 4 bases, in that order; junction bases with no gene match: 6. This chain's CDR3 is CASSLEVAGAADTQYF. Written as DNA, the CDR3 is TGTGCCAGCAGCTTAGAGGTAGCGGGGGCGGCAGATACGCAGTATTTT.

Only one count was recorded for this clone. This chain connects TRBV19 to TRBJ1-4; the D gene is possibly TRBD1 (6 bases). CDR3 length equals 13 residues. CDR1 LNHDA and CDR2 SQIVND come from the germline V gene (reference sequence). Deletions cut 8 bases from V and 8 bases from J, with 15 bases between. The CDR3 nucleotides read TGTGCCAGTCAAGGGTCAAGGGGGGAAAAACTGTTTTTT. It yields the protein CASQGSRGEKLFF.

The chain is built from TRBV7-3 and TRBJ2-3; tentatively, D is TRBD2 (6 bases). The CDR3 contains 16 residues. V lost 5 bases to trimming and J lost 3 bases, with 18 bases between them. Germline V gene data show CDR1 as SGHTA and CDR2 as FQGTGA. The CDR3 nucleotides are TGTGCCAGCAGCCCTCAATTGGGGGGTAGGACAGATACGCAGTATTTT. It translates to CASSPQLGGRTDTQYF.

The V call is TRBV6-5, the J call TRBJ2-7; TRBD1 might be the D (5 bases). With 10 bases removed from V and 6 bases from J, the gap between germline ends came to 22 bases. The germline V gene has CDR1 MNHEY and CDR2 SVGAGI. This CDR3 comprises 14 residues. As DNA, the CDR3 is TGTGCCACGAAGAGGACACCTCGACTCAGCGAGCAGTACTTC. Residues: CATKRTPRLSEQYF.

CDR3 nucleotide sequence: TGTGCCAGCAGCCAAGAAACGGGACACCTCCATTCACCCCTCCACTTT. It translates to CASSQETGHLHSPLHF. The chain combines TRBV14 with TRBJ1-6; D is perhaps TRBD1 (6 bases). Per the germline V gene, CDR1 is SGHDN and CDR2 is FVKESK. The CDR3 consists of 16 residues. V lost 0 bases and J 8 bases, leaving 14 bases between the germline ends.

This chain links TRBV7-9 with TRBJ2-3; 9 bases line up with TRBD1. CDR1 and CDR2 (germline): SEHNR, FQNEAQ (reference sequence). The CDR3 contains 15 residues. The junction had 4 bases not matched to a gene; V was cut back by 4 bases and J by 2 bases. Written as DNA, the CDR3 is TGTGCCAGCAGCTCGGGGACAGGGTACACAGATACGCAGTATTTT. It encodes CASSSGTGYTDTQYF.

This chain joins TRBV19 and TRBJ2-2; maybe TRBD1 (6 bases). Looked up from germline, CDR1 is LNHDA and CDR2 is SQIVND (reference sequence). CDR3 length: 17 amino acids. Trimming took off 3 bases at V and 3 bases at J, with 17 bases between the two ends. The CDR3 is CASSIAQGRQDTGELFF. In nucleotides, the CDR3 is TGTGCCAGTAGTATCGCGCAAGGCAGACAGGACACCGGGGAGCTGTTTTTT.

The chain recombines TRBV19 with TRBJ1-6; D gene unclear. Trimming removed 0 bases from V and 9 bases from J, with 12 bases in between. Germline lookup yields CDR1 LNHDA and CDR2 SQIVND (reference sequence). The CDR3 length is 15 residues. The CDR3 coding sequence is TGTGCCAGTAGTATAGATAGCACAAGTTTTTCACCCCTCCACTTT. This sequence encodes CASSIDSTSFSPLHF.

This clone was counted a few times. This chain links TRBV7-2 with TRBJ1-2, with D possibly being TRBD1 (6 bases). This CDR3 is 18 amino acids long. Trimming stripped 5 bases from V and 0 bases from J, with 22 bases between. CDR1 and CDR2 from the germline V gene are SGHTA and FQGNSA. The CDR3 nucleotides are TGTGCCAGCAGCCCTACTGAGGGCGGGGGGCCAGCTAACTATGGCTACACCTTC. The encoded protein is CASSPTEGGGPANYGYTF.

The chain employs TRBV5-6 and TRBJ2-4; 7 bases are shared with TRBD1. J was trimmed by 0 bases and V by 4 bases; bases with no gene match: 16. The germline gives CDR1 SGHDT, CDR2 YYEEEE. This CDR3 comprises 19 residues. The CDR3 DNA sequence: TGTGCCAGCAGCCCCGGTGAAGGGGGCTCCCGCCTAGCCAAAAACATTCAGTACTTC. Translating it yields CASSPGEGGSRLAKNIQYF.

The CDR3 region is CASSGQGAGELFF. The CDR3 DNA is TGTGCCAGCAGCGGACAGGGGGCCGGGGAGCTGTTTTTT. This rearrangement joins TRBV7-2 to TRBJ2-2; 10 bases match TRBD1. The junction had 0 bases not matched to a gene; V was cut back by 5 bases and J by 6 bases. The CDR3 has 13 amino acids. Germline values: CDR1 SGHTA, CDR2 FQGNSA.

V and J are TRBV6-5 and TRBJ1-2, with D uncertain. V shed 0 bases and J shed 0 bases, with 8 bases lying between them. Germline V gene sequence: CDR1 MNHEY, CDR2 SVGAGI. The CDR3 length is 15 residues. The DNA of the CDR3 is TGTGCCAGCAGTTACTCCCGGGAATCTAACTATGGCTACACCTTC. It is translated as CASSYSRESNYGYTF.

The V and J genes are TRBV10-2 and TRBJ1-2, with D possibly TRBD1 on 6 matching bases. The germline V gene has CDR1 WSHSY and CDR2 SAAADI. Trimming took 4 bases from V and 3 from J, leaving 12 bases between them. The CDR3 is 14 amino acids. The CDR3 is CASSVWDTDYGYTF. The CDR3 DNA reads as TGCGCCAGCAGTGTATGGGACACCGACTATGGCTACACCTTC.

The rearrangement links TRBV10-2 to TRBJ2-1; a possible D gene is TRBD1 (5 bases). This CDR3 is 17 amino acids long. Germline-derived CDR1 and CDR2 are WSHSY and SAAADI. The V end lost 7 bases, the J end lost 0 bases, and 19 bases lay between the germline ends. CDR3 residues: CASTPQVGVVSYNEQFF. CDR3 bases: TGCGCCAGCACCCCACAGGTAGGGGTTGTCTCCTACAATGAGCAGTTCTTC.

This clone has more than one count but fewer than ten. The J gene is TRBJ2-7, the V gene TRBV5-1; TRBD1 matches at 7 bases. Losses at the gene ends were 1 base for V and 3 bases for J; bases not matched to a gene: 4. The CDR3 is 14 residues long. Germline lookup yields CDR1 SGHRS and CDR2 YFSETQ. CDR3 protein: CASSLMTGSYEQYF. For the CDR3, the DNA is TGCGCCAGCAGCTTGATGACAGGGAGCTACGAGCAGTACTTC.

The rearrangement joins TRBV10-2 to TRBJ1-1; D perhaps matches TRBD1 (5 bases). V lost 8 bases to trimming and J lost 0 bases, with 10 bases between them. This CDR3 has 13 amino acids. Germline CDR1 is WSHSY and CDR2 is SAAADI. Here the CDR3 DNA reads TGCGCCAGCGGCGGGGGGTTGAACACTGAAGCTTTCTTT. Protein sequence: CASGGGLNTEAFF.

This CDR3 reads CASSSARGYNEQFF. The CDR3 coding sequence is TGTGCCAGCAGCTCAGCGCGAGGCTACAATGAGCAGTTCTTC. The rearrangement links TRBV9 to TRBJ2-1; no definite D call. This CDR3 has 14 amino acids. Germline values: CDR1 SGDLS, CDR2 YYNGEE. The germline V and J ends were trimmed by 4 bases and 3 bases, with 11 bases remaining between them.

The genes are TRBV5-1 and TRBJ2-5; 7 positions agree with TRBD2. V dropped 3 bases and J dropped 7; count of bases not matched to a gene: 12. The CDR3 contains 15 residues. The germline V gene has CDR1 SGHRS and CDR2 YFSETQ. The DNA for the CDR3 is TGCGCCAGCAGCTCAGAGGGGCTGGGGGGGAGGACCCAGTACTTC. Protein product: CASSSEGLGGRTQYF.